This T cell receptor beta chain was obtained from a study of cytomegalovirus exposure and HLA in healthy donors. The study's findings and limits: The classifier reportedly diagnosed cytomegalovirus status with high specificity and sensitivity. Most sequenced TCRs were rare (though some public TCRs occurred in many donors). Association with HLA alleles at 0.05 false discovery rate was found for 16,951 TCR beta sequences in a later analysis.

As concerns this clone: Its antigen remains unknown.

Donors counted as nominally healthy when sampled, yet unrecorded immune exposures were likely. PCR amplification relied on 60 Vbeta primers (plus 13 Jbeta primers). The assay was immunoSEQ multiplex PCR, and TCRdb's table has in-frame clones only and misses some. The repertoire includes 100,000 to 150,000 clones, around 80% of them detected once, and over 1.5% sits in the top ten. This CDR3 spans 15 amino acids. V was cut by 1 base and J by 2 bases, with 8 bases left in between. Germline V gene sequence: CDR1 LNHNV, CDR2 YYDKDF (reference sequence). The chain is built from TRBV15 and TRBJ2-2; a weak D match, TRBD1 (6 bases). This receptor was taken from a woman in her fifties or sixties in good health and CMV-seronegative. The source material was PBMCs. Written as DNA, the CDR3 is TGTGCCACCAGCAGAGCAGGGGTCAACACCGGGGAGCTGTTTTTT. As protein: CATSRAGVNTGELFF.